The clone carrying this T cell receptor beta chain was recorded only once. The antigen is undetermined. Germline CDR1 is MDHEN and CDR2 is SYDVKM. This CDR3 contains 10 residues. The data derive from a study of cytomegalovirus exposure and HLA in healthy donors. Notes on the study in general: Analyses of presence and absence presupposed an approximately uniform sequencing depth across donors. Using a false discovery rate of 0.05, a later analysis showed that 16,951 TCR beta sequences were associated with HLA alleles.

It was with 60 Vbeta and 13 Jbeta primers that the PCR ran. The repertoire was sequenced with immunoSEQ multiplex PCR; TCRdb's copy has only in-frame clones and lacks some. The sample has roughly 140,000 clones, about four fifths seen once. Sequencing was done on a sample of PBMCs. The gene calls are TRBV28 and TRBJ1-2; D is ambiguous. The source is a man aged 25 to 40 in good health and CMV-seropositive. The CDR3 loop is CAVASYGYTF. CDR3 bases: TGTGCGGTAGCTTCCTATGGCTACACCTTC.